The present entry profiles one TCR beta chain with its context. This sample was included in a study of prognosis after radiotherapy for stage I lung cancer. Across the whole study: In total, around 12 men and several women took part as patients, aged 53 to 84 with a median of around 70 years.

With V trimmed by 3 bases and J by 1 base, 13 bases remained unmatched. Germline CDR1 is MNHEY and CDR2 is SVGEGT. The CDR3 totals 21 residues. Genomic DNA served as the source from which two-round multiplex PCR generated TCR beta CDR3 amplicons. Round-one PCR had primers specific to each TRBV and TRBJ gene. TCRdb itself ran the multiplex PCR reads through MiXCR, one entry per CDR3 protein. The sample holds under 20,000 distinct CDR3 sequences, roughly 46% seen once. This clonotype originated in a donor at least 50 years old with non-small cell lung cancer. The sequencing used PBMCs, collected before or after stereotactic body radiation therapy (not recorded which). The V and J genes are TRBV6-2 or TRBV6-3 and TRBJ2-1; TRBD2 matches 15 bases. As DNA, the CDR3 is TGTGCCAGCAGTTATGAAAGTTTATCGGGACTAGCGGGAGGTTCCTACAATGAGCAGTTCTTC. It specifies CASSYESLSGLAGGSYNEQFF.